The 5 T cell receptor beta chains listed next were all sequenced from one sample in a study of beta chain features in type 1 diabetes. Investigators reverse transcribed all isolated RNA, so they sequenced expressed TCRB transcripts. Generated by immunoSEQ multiplex PCR, the TCRdb table keeps only in-frame clones and is missing some. This table holds around 190,000 clones, about 13% found once. Sequencing was performed on central memory CD4+ T cells from blood. These receptor sequences come from a woman between 18 and 29 years old in good health.

The gene calls are TRBV20-1 and TRBJ2-7; D gene unclear. The CDR3 extends over 11 amino acids. The V gene lost 6 bases and the J gene lost 3 bases, with 9 bases spanning the gap. The germline V gene has CDR1 DFQATT and CDR2 SNEGSKA (reference sequence). The CDR3: CSAEARYEQYF. CDR3 DNA: TGCAGTGCCGAAGCTCGCTACGAGCAGTACTTC.

The J gene is TRBJ2-4, the V gene TRBV2; 9 bases align to TRBD1. In germline, CDR1 is SNHLY, CDR2 FYNNEI. The CDR3 covers 16 residues. V dropped 4 bases and J dropped 3; count of bases not matched to a gene: 7. The DNA of the CDR3 is TGTGCCAGCAGTGCGGACAGGGGCGGGGGCAAAAACATTCAGTACTTC. It translates to CASSADRGGGKNIQYF.

The rearrangement joins TRBV7-9 to TRBJ2-2, with D tentatively TRBD1 (5 bases). The CDR3 consists of 14 residues. V shed 6 bases and J shed 2 bases, with 10 bases lying between them. Germline CDR1 is SEHNR and CDR2 is FQNEAQ (reference sequence). The CDR3 region is CASRSTANTGELFF. The CDR3, as DNA: TGTGCCAGCAGGTCGACAGCTAACACCGGGGAGCTGTTTTTT.

In this sample, this clone turned up a few times. The gene calls are TRBV19 and TRBJ1-5; D is uncertain. Germline V lookup: CDR1 LNHDA, CDR2 SQIVND (reference sequence). V lost 5 bases to trimming and J lost 6 bases, with 11 bases between them. This CDR3 is built from 13 residues. As DNA, the CDR3 is TGTGCCAGTAGTCCGGGGAGGAGTCAGCCCCAGCATTTT. It specifies CASSPGRSQPQHF. Looking up the rest from reference TRBV19 and TRBJ1-5 gives the full variable domain: DGGITQSPKYLFRKEGQNVTLSCEQNLNHDAMYWYRQDPGQGLRLIYYSQIVNDFQKGDIAEGYSVSREKKESFPLTVTSAQKNPTAFYLCASSPGRSQPQHFGDGTRLSIL.

The sample holds a few counts of this clone. The CDR3 nucleotides read TGTGCCAGCAGCTACTACAGGGAGGGGACAGATACGCAGTATTTT. It specifies CASSYYREGTDTQYF. This rearrangement joins TRBV9 to TRBJ2-3, with TRBD2 as a possible D gene (7 bases). Trimming cost V 4 bases and J 3 bases, with 15 bases left between them. The germline gives CDR1 SGDLS, CDR2 YYNGEE. This CDR3 has 15 amino acids.